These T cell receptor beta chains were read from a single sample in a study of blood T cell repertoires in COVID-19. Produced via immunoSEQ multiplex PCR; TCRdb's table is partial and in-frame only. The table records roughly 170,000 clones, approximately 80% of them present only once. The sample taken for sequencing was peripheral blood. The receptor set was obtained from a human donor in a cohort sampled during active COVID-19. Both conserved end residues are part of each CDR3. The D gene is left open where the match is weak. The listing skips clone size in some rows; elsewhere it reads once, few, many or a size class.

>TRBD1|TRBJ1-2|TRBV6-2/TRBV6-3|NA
TGTGCCAGCAGTTACACCCGGGACAGGGACTACACCTTC
CASSYTRDRDYTF
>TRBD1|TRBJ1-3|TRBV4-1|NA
TGCGCCAGCAGCCAAGTTGAGGGACAGGTCTCTGGAAACACCATATATTTT
CASSQVEGQVSGNTIYF
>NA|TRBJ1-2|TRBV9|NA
TGTGCCAGCAGAGGGACTTCCACCTATGGCTACACCTTC
CASRGTSTYGYTF
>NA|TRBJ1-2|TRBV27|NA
TGTGCCAGCAGTCAGTTTACGGGAGGGAGCTATGGCTACACCTTC
CASSQFTGGSYGYTF
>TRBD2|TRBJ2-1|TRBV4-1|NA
TGCGCCAGCAGCCAAGAAGGAGCGGGGGACTACAATGAGCAGTTCTTC
CASSQEGAGDYNEQFF
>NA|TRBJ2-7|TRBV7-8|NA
TGTGCCAGCAGCTCGTTAGCGGAGAGCTCCTACGAGCAGTACTTC
CASSSLAESSYEQYF
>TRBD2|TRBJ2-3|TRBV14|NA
TGTGCCAGCAGCCAATTGAGCGGGGGGACACCGGGCACAGATACGCAGTATTTT
CASSQLSGGTPGTDTQYF
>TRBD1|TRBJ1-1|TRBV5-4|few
TGTGCCAGCAGCCAACAGGGGAGTGAAGCTTTCTTT
CASSQQGSEAFF
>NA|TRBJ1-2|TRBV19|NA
TGTGCCAGTAGTCGCGACTATGGCTACACCTTC
CASSRDYGYTF
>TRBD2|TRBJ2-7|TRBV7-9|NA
TGTGCCAGCAGCTCCCGTCATCGGCTAGCGGGGAGACCCTACGAGCAGTACTTC
CASSSRHRLAGRPYEQYF
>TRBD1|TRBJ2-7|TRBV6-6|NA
TGTGCCAGCAATCAAGGGGGCTTCGACTCCTACGAGCAGTACTTC
CASNQGGFDSYEQYF
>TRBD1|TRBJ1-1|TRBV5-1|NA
TGCGCCAGCAGCCCTTTAACAGGGGCTCAAACTGAAGCTTTCTTT
CASSPLTGAQTEAFF
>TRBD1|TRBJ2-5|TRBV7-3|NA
TGTGCCAGCAGCTTAATGCCGGTGGGGACAGCCCAAGAGACCCAGTACTTC
CASSLMPVGTAQETQYF
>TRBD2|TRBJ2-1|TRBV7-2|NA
TGTGCCAGCAGCTTAGAACGCGGGTCTTATCGGGGGGGCCATGAGCAGTTCTTC
CASSLERGSYRGGHEQFF
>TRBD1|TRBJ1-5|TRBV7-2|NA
TGTGCCAGCAGTTATACGAGGGGGCGCAAGCCCCAGCATTTT
CASSYTRGRKPQHF
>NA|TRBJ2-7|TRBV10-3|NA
TGTGCCATCAGTAACGTCTTAGGGGCTTCCTACGAGCAGTACTTC
CAISNVLGASYEQYF
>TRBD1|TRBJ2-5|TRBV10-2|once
TGCGCCAGCAGTGAGCTAACCGGGACAGAAGAGACCCAGTACTTC
CASSELTGTEETQYF
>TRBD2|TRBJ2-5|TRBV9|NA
TGTGCCAGCAGCGTATTAACGGGGGGAGGCGAGACCCAGTACTTC
CASSVLTGGGETQYF
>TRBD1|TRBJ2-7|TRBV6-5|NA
TGTGCCAGCAGTTACACCGGGACAGGAATCTACGAGCAGTACTTC
CASSYTGTGIYEQYF
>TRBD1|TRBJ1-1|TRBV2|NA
TGTGCCAGCAGGCGATACAGGGGAGAGGGCATGAACACTGAAGCTTTCTTT
CASRRYRGEGMNTEAFF
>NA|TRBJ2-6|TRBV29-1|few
TGCAGCGTTGCCTTACAGGGATATGGGGCCAACGTCCTGACTTTC
CSVALQGYGANVLTF
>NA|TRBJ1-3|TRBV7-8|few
TGTGCCAGCAGCTTGACAGGCTCCTCTGGAAACACCATATATTTT
CASSLTGSSGNTIYF
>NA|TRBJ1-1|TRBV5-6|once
TGTGCCAGCAGCTTGAGCGGTCGGAGTGTATCTGAAGCTTTCTTT
CASSLSGRSVSEAFF
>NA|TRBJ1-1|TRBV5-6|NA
TGTGCCAGCAGCTTGGGCCTAGGGGACACTGAAGCTTTCTTT
CASSLGLGDTEAFF
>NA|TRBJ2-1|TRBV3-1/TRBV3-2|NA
TGTGCCAGCAGCCAAGTACTAGCCCTTGAGCAGTTCTTC
CASSQVLALEQFF
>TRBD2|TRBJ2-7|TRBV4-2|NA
TGTGCCAGCAGCCAAGAGTCGGGAGCGGGGTCCTACGAGCAGTACTTC
CASSQESGAGSYEQYF
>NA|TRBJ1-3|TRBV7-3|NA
TGTGCCAGCAGCCTGGGCCCCTCTGGAAACACCATATATTTT
CASSLGPSGNTIYF
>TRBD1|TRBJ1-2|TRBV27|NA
TGTGCCAGCAGTTTATCTGGGACAGGGAATGGCTACACCTTC
CASSLSGTGNGYTF
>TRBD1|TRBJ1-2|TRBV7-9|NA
TGTGCCAGCAGCTTTTACAGGGGGCGGGATCTTGGCTACACCTTC
CASSFYRGRDLGYTF
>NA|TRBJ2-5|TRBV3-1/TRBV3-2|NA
TGTGCCAGCAGCCTTTGGGACAATCAGGGGGAGACCCAGTACTTC
CASSLWDNQGETQYF
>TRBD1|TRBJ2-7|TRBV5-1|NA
TGCGCCAGCAGCTTGGGACAGGGCGCCGAGCAGTACTTC
CASSLGQGAEQYF
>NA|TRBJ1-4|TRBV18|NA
TGTGCCAGCTCACCAGAACAGACAGAAGCCTCAACTAATGAAAAACTGTTTTTT
CASSPEQTEASTNEKLFF
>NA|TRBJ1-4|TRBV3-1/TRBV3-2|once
TGTGCCAGCAGCCAGGCCAGGATCGCAACTAATGAAAAACTGTTTTTT
CASSQARIATNEKLFF
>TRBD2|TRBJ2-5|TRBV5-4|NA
TGTGCCAGCAGCTCACCACTAGCGGGGGGGCTCTATGAGACCCAGTACTTC
CASSSPLAGGLYETQYF
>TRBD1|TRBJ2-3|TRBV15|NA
TGTGCCACCAGCGGCGGGACAGGGGTAACAGATACGCAGTATTTT
CATSGGTGVTDTQYF
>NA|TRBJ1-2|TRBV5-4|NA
TGTGCCAGCAGCGAGGAGGACGGGTCAAACTATGGCTACACCTTC
CASSEEDGSNYGYTF
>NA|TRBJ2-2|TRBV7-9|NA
TGTGCCAGCAGCAATGAGAGGGCGAACACCGGGGAGCTGTTTTTT
CASSNERANTGELFF
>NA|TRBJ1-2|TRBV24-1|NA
TGTGCCACCAGTGATTTACGGACCCCCATGGGGGCCCAGGAGTTGGGCTACACCTTC
CATSDLRTPMGAQELGYTF
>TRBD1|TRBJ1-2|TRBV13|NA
TGTGCCAGCAGCTTAGGGGGACAGGGAGTTATTTTGGGCTACACCTTC
CASSLGGQGVILGYTF
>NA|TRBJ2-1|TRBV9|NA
TGTGCCAGCATGCCCCTGGGGGGTCCGGGGAATGAGCAGTTCTTC
CASMPLGGPGNEQFF
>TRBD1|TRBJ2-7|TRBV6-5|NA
TGTGCCACCACAACGACAGGGTTGGCCTACGAGCAGTACTTC
CATTTTGLAYEQYF
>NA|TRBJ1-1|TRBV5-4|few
TGTGCCAGCAGCTTACAGGGTACTGAAGCTTTCTTT
CASSLQGTEAFF
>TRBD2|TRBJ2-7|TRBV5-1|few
TGCGCCAGCAGCACAGCCACCGGGACTAGCGGGGCCGAGCAGTACTTC
CASSTATGTSGAEQYF
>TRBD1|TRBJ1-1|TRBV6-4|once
TGTGCCAGCAGTGCGTCGCAGGGGGAAGGGACTGAAGCTTTCTTT
CASSASQGEGTEAFF